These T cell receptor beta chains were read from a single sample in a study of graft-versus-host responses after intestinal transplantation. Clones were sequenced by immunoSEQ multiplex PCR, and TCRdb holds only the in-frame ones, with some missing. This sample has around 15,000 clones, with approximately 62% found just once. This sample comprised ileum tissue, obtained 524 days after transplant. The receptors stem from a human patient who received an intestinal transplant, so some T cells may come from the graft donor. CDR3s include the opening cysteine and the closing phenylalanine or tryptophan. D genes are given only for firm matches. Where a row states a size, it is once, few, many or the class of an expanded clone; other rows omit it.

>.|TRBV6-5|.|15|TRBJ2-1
TGTGCCAGCAGTCCCGCGGACTATACCGACAATGAGCAGTTCTTC
CASSPADYTDNEQFF
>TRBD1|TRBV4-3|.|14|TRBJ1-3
TGCGCCAGCAGCCGGGACAGGGGGCCTGACACCATATATTTT
CASSRDRGPDTIYF
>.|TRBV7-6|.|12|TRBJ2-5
TGTGCCAGCAGCCCGTACCAAGAGACCCAGTACTTC
CASSPYQETQYF
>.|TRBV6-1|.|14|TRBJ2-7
TGTGCCAGCAGTGGCTTAAAGGGGCCCTACGAGCAGTACTTC
CASSGLKGPYEQYF
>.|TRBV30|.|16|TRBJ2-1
TGTGCCTGGAGTCTTCCTGGGGGGAAGAGGTACAATGAGCAGTTCTTC
CAWSLPGGKRYNEQFF
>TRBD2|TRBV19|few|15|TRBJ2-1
TGTGCCAGTAGTATTTTAGCGGGGGGGGTGGATGAGCAGTTCTTC
CASSILAGGVDEQFF
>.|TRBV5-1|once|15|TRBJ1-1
TGCGCCAGCAGCTCGTTGATTCCGGTGAACACTGAAGCTTTCTTT
CASSSLIPVNTEAFF
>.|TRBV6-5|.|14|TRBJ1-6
TGTGCCAGCAGTCACGGGGTTTATAATTCACCCCTCCACTTT
CASSHGVYNSPLHF
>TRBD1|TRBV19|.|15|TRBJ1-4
TGTGCCAGTAGTATAGAAGGGACAGGCGTTGAAAAACTGTTTTTT
CASSIEGTGVEKLFF
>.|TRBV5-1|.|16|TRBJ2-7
TGCGCCAGCAGCTTGCCCCCAATGGGGGGGGCTTACGAGCAGTACTTC
CASSLPPMGGAYEQYF
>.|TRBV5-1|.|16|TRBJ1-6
TGCGCCAGCAGCTTGGAAGGCCTCGGGTATAATTCACCCCTCCACTTT
CASSLEGLGYNSPLHF
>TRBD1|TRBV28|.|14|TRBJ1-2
TGTGCCAGTGAAACGGGACAGCTAAACTATGGCTACACCTTC
CASETGQLNYGYTF
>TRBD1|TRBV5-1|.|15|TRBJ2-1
TGCGCCAGCAGCTTGGGGGGACAGGGGGCTTATGAGCAGTTCTTC
CASSLGGQGAYEQFF
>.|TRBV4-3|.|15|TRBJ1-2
TGCGCCAGCAGCCAAGATTGGAGCGATCTATATGGCTACACCTTC
CASSQDWSDLYGYTF
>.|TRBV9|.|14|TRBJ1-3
TGTGCCAGCAGCGTAGATGGCTGGGGAAACACCATATATTTT
CASSVDGWGNTIYF
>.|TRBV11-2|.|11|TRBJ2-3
TGTGCCAGCAGCCTCACAGATACGCAGTATTTT
CASSLTDTQYF
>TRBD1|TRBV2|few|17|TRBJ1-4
TGTGCCAGCAGTGAAGCGGGAGCCGGTCAGGGGGCCGAAAAACTGTTTTTT
CASSEAGAGQGAEKLFF
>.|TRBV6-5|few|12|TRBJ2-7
TGTGCCAGCAGTGGTAGCTCCTACGAGCAGTACTTC
CASSGSSYEQYF
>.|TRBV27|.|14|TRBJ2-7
TGTGCCAGCAGTCGAGGGGGTCGGAACTACGAGCAGTACTTC
CASSRGGRNYEQYF
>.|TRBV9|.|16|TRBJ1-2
TGTGCCAGCAGCGAAACGTACAGGGAGCTTGGCTATGGCTACACCTTC
CASSETYRELGYGYTF
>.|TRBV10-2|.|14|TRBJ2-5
TGCGCCAGCAGTGAGTCAGCCCTATCTGGGACCCAGTACTTC
CASSESALSGTQYF
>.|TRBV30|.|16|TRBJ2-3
TGTGCCTGGAGTGTCTCCGTTATGGAGAGCACAGATACGCAGTATTTT
CAWSVSVMESTDTQYF
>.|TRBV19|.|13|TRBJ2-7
TGTGCCAGTAGTCTTCTCACAGGTTACGAGCAGTACTTC
CASSLLTGYEQYF
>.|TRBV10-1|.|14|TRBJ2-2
TGCGCCAGCAGTGGAACAGGGAACACCGGGGAGCTGTTTTTT
CASSGTGNTGELFF
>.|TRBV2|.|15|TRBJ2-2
TGTGCCAGCAGTGAAGGGTCCGGGTCCACCGGGGAGCTGTTTTTT
CASSEGSGSTGELFF
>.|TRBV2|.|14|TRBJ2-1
TGTGCCAGCACAGGTGTATTGATTTACAATGAGCAGTTCTTC
CASTGVLIYNEQFF
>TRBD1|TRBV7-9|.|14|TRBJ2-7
TGTGCCAGCAGCTTAGGGACAGGATCCTACGAGCAGTACTTC
CASSLGTGSYEQYF
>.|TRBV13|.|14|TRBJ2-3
TGTGCCAGCAGCTTGACAGGAGGCACAGATACGCAGTATTTT
CASSLTGGTDTQYF
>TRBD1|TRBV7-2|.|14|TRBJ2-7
TGTGCCAGCAGCTTAGACAGGGGGCACTACGAGCAGTACTTC
CASSLDRGHYEQYF
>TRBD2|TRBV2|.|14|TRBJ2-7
TGTGCCAGCAGTGTCGGGAGGAACTCCTACGAGCAGTACTTC
CASSVGRNSYEQYF
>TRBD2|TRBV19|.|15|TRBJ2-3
TGTGCCAGTAGTACAGGACTAGGAGGGGCAGATACGCAGTATTTT
CASSTGLGGADTQYF
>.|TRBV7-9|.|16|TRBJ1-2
TGTGCCAGCAGCTTAGCGATAGGGACAACTAACTATGGCTACACCTTC
CASSLAIGTTNYGYTF
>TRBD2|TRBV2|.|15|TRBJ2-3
TGTGCCAGCAGCGGACTAGCGGGGGTGGCAGATACGCAGTATTTT
CASSGLAGVADTQYF
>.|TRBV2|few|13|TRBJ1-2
TGTGCCAGCAGTGACAGTTCTAACTATGGCTACACCTTC
CASSDSSNYGYTF
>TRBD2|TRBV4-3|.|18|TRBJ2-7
TGCGCCAGCAGCCAAGTGGTTGGCGGGGGGGCCGCGACCTACGAGCAGTACTTC
CASSQVVGGGAATYEQYF
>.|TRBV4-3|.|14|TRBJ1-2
TGCGCCAGCAGCCAATTGGCGGGAGCGGCGGGCTACACCTTC
CASSQLAGAAGYTF
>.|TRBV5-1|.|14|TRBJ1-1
TGCGCCAGCAGCTCCGAAGGCTGGGGCGCTGAAGCTTTCTTT
CASSSEGWGAEAFF
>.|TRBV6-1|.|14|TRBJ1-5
TGTGCCAGCAGAGATGACAGGACCAATCAGCCCCAGCATTTT
CASRDDRTNQPQHF
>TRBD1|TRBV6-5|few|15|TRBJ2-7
TGTGCCAGCACCCTAGGGGGGACAGGGGGGTACGAGCAGTACTTC
CASTLGGTGGYEQYF
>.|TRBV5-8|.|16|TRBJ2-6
TGTGCCAGCAACTTGGGTGGTAGCTCTGGGGCCAACGTCCTGACTTTC
CASNLGGSSGANVLTF
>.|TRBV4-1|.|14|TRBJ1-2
TGCGCCAGCAGCCATCTAACAGGGTACTATGGCTACACCTTC
CASSHLTGYYGYTF
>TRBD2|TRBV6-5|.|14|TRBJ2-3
TGTGCCAGCAGTTACGACGGGGGGACAGATACGCAGTATTTT
CASSYDGGTDTQYF
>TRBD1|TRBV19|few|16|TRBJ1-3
TGTGCCAGTAGTATTACCGGGACAGGGACAGGAAACACCATATATTTT
CASSITGTGTGNTIYF
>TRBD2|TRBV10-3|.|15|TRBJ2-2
TGTGCCATCTCCTCAGCTAGCGGGGGCGCCGGGGAGCTGTTTTTT
CAISSASGGAGELFF
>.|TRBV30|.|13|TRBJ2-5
TGTGCCTGGAGTAAGAGGGCCCAAGAGACCCAGTACTTC
CAWSKRAQETQYF
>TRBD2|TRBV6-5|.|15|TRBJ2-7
TGTGCCAGCAGTTTAGGGTCGCTAGCGGCGTACGAGCAGTACTTC
CASSLGSLAAYEQYF
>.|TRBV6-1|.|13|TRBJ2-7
TGTGCCAGCAGTGAACTGGTTCGGGACGAGCAGTACTTC
CASSELVRDEQYF
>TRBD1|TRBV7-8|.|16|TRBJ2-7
TGTGCCAGCAGCTCGCACCGCCAGAGGGGGCCCTACGAGCAGTACTTC
CASSSHRQRGPYEQYF
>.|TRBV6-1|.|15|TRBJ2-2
TGTGCCAGCAGTGACGTCCGGACTAACACCGGGGAGCTGTTTTTT
CASSDVRTNTGELFF
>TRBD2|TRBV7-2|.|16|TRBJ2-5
TGTGCCAGCAGCTTAGATCCGGGGGGGCCTCGAGAGACCCAGTACTTC
CASSLDPGGPRETQYF
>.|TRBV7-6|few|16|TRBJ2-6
TGTGCCAGCGCTAATGACAGGAACTCTGGGGCCAACGTCCTGACTTTC
CASANDRNSGANVLTF
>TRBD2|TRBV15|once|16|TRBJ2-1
TGTGCCACCAGCAGAGGCGGGAGGGTTTCTAACAATGAGCAGTTCTTC
CATSRGGRVSNNEQFF
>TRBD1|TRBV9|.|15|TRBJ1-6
TGTGCCAGCAGCGTAGCCGGGACAGGTAGTTCACCCCTCCACTTT
CASSVAGTGSSPLHF
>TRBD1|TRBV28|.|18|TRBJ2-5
TGTGCCAGCAGTCTCAACCCCGGGACAGGGGGGTACCAAGAGACCCAGTACTTC
CASSLNPGTGGYQETQYF
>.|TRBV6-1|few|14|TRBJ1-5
TGTGCCAGCAGACCCACTCGAGGCAATCAGCCCCAGCATTTT
CASRPTRGNQPQHF
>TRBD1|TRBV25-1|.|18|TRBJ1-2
TGTGCCAGCAGTGGGGCCGTGATTCAGGGGGATAGGGGGAATGGCTACACCTTC
CASSGAVIQGDRGNGYTF